This T cell receptor (beta chain) was sequenced for a study of STAT5B mutations in CD4+ large granular lymphocyte leukemia. Whole-study findings and limits: Without putative leukemic clones, patient CD4-sorted repertoires remained more clonal than healthy CD4+ repertoires. Top patient clones used TRBV06 genes more often: 8/27 versus 2/35 in controls. No patients shared main leukemic clonotypes, though roughly 25% appeared at low frequency elsewhere.

The germline V gene encodes CDR1 SGHRS and CDR2 YFSETQ. CDR3 length: 15 amino acids. With 4 bases removed from V and 5 bases from J, the gap between germline ends came to 16 bases. Sequencing was performed with immunoSEQ multiplex PCR; in TCRdb, only in-frame clones are kept and a portion is missing. This repertoire shows about 31,000 clones, less than 90% found once; its top ten account for over 0.4%. To note about this clone: Its antigen is not identified.

Healthy controls were blood donor buffy coats. The chain combines TRBV5-1 with TRBJ2-1; D is perhaps TRBD1 or TRBD2 (5 bases each). The sequence was obtained from a human donor in good health. Specimen: CD4+ T cells from blood buffy coats. The CDR3 coding sequence is TGCGCCAGCAGCCCCCCCCGGGACGGCAACAATGAGCAGTTCTTC. Protein sequence: CASSPPRDGNNEQFF. The whole variable domain, filled in from reference TRBV5-1 and TRBJ2-1, reads KAGVTQTPRYLIKTRGQQVTLSCSPISGHRSVSWYQQTPGQGLQFLFEYFSETQRNKGNFPGRFSGRQFSNSRSEMNVSTLELGDSALYLCASSPPRDGNNEQFFGPGTRLTVL.